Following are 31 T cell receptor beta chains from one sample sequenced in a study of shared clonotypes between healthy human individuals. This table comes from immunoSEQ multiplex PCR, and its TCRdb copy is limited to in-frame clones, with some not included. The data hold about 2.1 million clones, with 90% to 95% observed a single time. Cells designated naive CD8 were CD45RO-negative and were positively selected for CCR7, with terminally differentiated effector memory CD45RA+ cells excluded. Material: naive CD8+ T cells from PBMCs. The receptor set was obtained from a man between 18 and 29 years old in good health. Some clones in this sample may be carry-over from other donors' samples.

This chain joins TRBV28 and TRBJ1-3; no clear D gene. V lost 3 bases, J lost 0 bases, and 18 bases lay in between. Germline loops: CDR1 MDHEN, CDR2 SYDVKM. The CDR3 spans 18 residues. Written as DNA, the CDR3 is TGTGCCAGCAGTTTCTCCTACCCCGACCCACGCTCTGGAAACACCATATATTTT. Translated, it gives CASSFSYPDPRSGNTIYF.

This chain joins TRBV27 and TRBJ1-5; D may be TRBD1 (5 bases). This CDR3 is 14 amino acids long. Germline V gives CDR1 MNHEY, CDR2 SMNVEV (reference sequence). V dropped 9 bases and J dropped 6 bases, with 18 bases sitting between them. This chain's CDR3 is CASQEVWGFQPQHF. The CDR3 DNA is TGTGCCAGTCAGGAAGTTTGGGGGTTTCAGCCCCAGCATTTT.

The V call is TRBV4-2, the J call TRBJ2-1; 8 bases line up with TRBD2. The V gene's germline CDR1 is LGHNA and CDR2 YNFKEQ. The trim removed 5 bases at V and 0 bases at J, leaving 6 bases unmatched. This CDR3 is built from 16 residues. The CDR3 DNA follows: TGTGCCAGCAGCGATTCTAGCGGGCGCTCCTACAATGAGCAGTTCTTC. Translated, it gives CASSDSSGRSYNEQFF.

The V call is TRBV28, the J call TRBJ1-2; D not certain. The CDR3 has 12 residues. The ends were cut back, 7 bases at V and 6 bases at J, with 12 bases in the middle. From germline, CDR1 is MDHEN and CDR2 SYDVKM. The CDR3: CASNEAVDGYTF. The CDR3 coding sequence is TGTGCCAGCAACGAGGCCGTTGATGGCTACACCTTC.

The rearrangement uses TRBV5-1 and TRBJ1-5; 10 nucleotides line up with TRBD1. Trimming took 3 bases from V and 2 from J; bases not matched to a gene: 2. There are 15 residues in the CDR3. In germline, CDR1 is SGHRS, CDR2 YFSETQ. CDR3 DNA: TGCGCCAGCAGCTGGACAGGGGGTGGCAATCAGCCCCAGCATTTT. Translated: CASSWTGGGNQPQHF.

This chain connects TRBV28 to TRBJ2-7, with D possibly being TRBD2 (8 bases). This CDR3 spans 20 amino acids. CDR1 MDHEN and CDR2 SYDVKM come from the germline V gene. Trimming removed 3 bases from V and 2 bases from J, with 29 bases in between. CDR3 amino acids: CASSFGRGLGTAPLTYEQYF. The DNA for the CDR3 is TGTGCCAGCAGTTTCGGGAGGGGATTAGGGACAGCACCACTAACCTACGAGCAGTACTTC.

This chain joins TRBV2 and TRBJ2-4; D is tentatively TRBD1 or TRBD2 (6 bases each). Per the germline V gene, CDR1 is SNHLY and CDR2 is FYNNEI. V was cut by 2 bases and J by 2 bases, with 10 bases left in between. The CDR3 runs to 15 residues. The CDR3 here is CASSEIGGTKNIQYF. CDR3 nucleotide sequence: TGTGCCAGCAGTGAAATCGGGGGCACCAAAAACATTCAGTACTTC.

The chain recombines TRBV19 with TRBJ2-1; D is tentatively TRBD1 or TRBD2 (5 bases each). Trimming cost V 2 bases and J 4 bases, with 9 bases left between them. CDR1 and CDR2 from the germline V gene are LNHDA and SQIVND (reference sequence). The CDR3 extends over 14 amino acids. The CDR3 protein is CASSIRDGYNEQFF. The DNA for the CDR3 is TGTGCCAGTAGTATAAGGGACGGATACAATGAGCAGTTCTTC.

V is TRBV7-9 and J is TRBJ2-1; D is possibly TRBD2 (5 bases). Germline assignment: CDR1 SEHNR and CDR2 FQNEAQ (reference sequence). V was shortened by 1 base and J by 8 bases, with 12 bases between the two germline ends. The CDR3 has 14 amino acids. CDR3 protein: CASSLVTSVDEQFF. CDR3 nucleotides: TGTGCCAGCAGCTTAGTAACTAGTGTCGATGAGCAGTTCTTC.

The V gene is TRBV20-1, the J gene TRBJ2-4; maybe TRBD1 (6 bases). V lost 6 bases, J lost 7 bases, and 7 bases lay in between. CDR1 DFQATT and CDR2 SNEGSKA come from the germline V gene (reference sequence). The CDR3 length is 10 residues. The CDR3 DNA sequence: TGCAGTGCCACAGGGAACATTCAGTACTTC. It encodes CSATGNIQYF.

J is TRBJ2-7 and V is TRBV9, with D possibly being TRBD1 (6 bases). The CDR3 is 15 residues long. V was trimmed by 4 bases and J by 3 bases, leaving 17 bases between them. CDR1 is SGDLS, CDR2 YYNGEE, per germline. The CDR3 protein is CASSFKEGGFYEQYF. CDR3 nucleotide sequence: TGTGCCAGCAGCTTCAAAGAAGGGGGATTCTACGAGCAGTACTTC.

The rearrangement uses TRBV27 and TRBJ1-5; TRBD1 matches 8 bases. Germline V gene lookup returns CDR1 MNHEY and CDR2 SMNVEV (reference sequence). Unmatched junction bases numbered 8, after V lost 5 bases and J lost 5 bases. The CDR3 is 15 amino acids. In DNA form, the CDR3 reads TGTGCCAGCAGTGACAGGGGCCCTAGGGATCAGCCCCAGCATTTT. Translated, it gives CASSDRGPRDQPQHF.

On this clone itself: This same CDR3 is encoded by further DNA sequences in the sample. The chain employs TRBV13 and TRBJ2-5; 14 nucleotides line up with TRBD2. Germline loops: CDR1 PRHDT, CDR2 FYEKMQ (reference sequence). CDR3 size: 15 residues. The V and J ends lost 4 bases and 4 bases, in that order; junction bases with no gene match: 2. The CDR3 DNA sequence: TGTGCCAGCAGCTCGGGACTAGCGGGAGTAGAGACCCAGTACTTC. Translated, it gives CASSSGLAGVETQYF.

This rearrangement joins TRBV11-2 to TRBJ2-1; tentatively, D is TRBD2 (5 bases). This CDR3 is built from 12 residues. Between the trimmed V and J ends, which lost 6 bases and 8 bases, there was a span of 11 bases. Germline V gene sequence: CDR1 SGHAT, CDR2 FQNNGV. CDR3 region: CASSQSRDEQFF. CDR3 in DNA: TGTGCCAGCAGTCAATCGAGGGATGAGCAGTTCTTC.

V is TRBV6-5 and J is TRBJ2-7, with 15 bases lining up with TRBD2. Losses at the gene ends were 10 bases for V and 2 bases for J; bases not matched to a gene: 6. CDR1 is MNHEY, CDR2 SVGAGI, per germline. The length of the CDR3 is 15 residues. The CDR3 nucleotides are TGTGCCACCTGGACTAGCGGGAGGGCGGCCTACGAGCAGTACTTC. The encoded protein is CATWTSGRAAYEQYF.

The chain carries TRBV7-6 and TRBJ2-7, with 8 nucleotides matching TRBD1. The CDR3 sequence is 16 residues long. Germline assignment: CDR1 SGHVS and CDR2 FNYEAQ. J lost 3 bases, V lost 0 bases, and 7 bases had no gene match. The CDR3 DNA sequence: TGTGCCAGCAGCTTAGCCCTCGGGACAGGTATCTACGAGCAGTACTTC. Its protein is CASSLALGTGIYEQYF.

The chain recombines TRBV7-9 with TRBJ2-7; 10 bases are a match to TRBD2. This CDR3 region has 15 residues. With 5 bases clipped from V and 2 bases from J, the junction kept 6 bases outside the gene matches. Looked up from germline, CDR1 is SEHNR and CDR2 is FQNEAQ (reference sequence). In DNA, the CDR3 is TGTGCCAGCAGCGGTCGGACTAGCGGTCCCTACGAGCAGTACTTC. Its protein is CASSGRTSGPYEQYF.

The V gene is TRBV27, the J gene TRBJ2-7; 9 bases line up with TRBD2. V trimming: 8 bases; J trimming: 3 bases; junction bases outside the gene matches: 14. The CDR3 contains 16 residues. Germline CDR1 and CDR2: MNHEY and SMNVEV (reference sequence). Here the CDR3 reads CASQFSSGEKDYEQYF. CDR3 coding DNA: TGTGCCAGCCAATTCTCTAGCGGGGAGAAGGACTACGAGCAGTACTTC.

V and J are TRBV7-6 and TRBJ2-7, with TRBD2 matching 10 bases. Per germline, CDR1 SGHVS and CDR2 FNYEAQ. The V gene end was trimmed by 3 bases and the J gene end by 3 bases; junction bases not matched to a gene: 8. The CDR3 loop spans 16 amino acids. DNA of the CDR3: TGTGCCAGCAGCTTTAGTAGCGGGAGGCCGTACTACGAGCAGTACTTC. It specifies CASSFSSGRPYYEQYF.

CDR3 sequence: CASSLGATGEQYF. The CDR3 DNA follows: TGTGCCAGCAGCTTAGGTGCCACGGGCGAGCAGTACTTC. The chain recombines TRBV7-8 with TRBJ2-7; D is undetermined. V lost 1 base, J lost 6 bases, and 10 bases lay in between. Germline CDR1 and CDR2: SGHVS and FQNEAQ. There are 13 residues in the CDR3.

The CDR3: CASKGIYNEQFF. The CDR3 coding sequence is TGTGCCAGCAAAGGTATCTACAATGAGCAGTTCTTC. This sequence joins TRBV6-6 and TRBJ2-1; unclear D gene. The CDR3 is 12 amino acids. V shed 7 bases and J shed 3 bases, with 7 bases lying between them. Germline loops: CDR1 MNHNY, CDR2 SVGAGI (reference sequence).

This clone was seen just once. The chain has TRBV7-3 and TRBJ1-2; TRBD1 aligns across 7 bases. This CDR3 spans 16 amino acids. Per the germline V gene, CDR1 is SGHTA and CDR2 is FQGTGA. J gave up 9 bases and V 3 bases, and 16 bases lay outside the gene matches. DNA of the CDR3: TGTGCCAGCAGCTTCCCGCTAACAGGGGCACTTCTGAGCTACACCTTC. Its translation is CASSFPLTGALLSYTF.

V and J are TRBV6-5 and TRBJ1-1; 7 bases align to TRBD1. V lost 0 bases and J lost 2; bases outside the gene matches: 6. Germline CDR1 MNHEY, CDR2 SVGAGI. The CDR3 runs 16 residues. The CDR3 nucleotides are TGTGCCAGCAGTTACTCGACAGGGTTGGGCAACACTGAAGCTTTCTTT. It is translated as CASSYSTGLGNTEAFF.

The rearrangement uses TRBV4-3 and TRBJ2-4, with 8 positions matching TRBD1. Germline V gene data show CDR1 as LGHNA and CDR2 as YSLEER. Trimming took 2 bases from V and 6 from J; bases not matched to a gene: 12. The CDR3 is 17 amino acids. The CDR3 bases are TGCGCCAGCAGCCAAACACAGCCGACAGGGGAGGCAAACATTCAGTACTTC. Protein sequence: CASSQTQPTGEANIQYF.

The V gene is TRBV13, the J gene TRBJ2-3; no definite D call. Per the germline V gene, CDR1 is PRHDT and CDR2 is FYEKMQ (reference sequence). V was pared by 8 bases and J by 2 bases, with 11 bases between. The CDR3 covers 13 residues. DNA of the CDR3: TGTGCCAGCCGTGGGCAGACCACAGATACGCAGTATTTT. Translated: CASRGQTTDTQYF.

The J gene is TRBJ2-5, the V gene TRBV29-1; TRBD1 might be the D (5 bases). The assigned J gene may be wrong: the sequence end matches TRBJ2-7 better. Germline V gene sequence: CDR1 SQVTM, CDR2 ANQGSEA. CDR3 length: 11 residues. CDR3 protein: CSVGQTYEQYF. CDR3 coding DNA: TGCAGCGTTGGACAGACCTACGAGCAGTACTTC.

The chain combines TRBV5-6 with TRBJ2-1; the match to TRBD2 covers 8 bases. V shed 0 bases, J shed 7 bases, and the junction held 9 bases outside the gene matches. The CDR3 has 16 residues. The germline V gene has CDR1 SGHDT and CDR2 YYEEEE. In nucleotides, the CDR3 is TGTGCCAGCAGCTTGGCCGGGACTAGAGGGATAAATGAGCAGTTCTTC. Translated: CASSLAGTRGINEQFF.

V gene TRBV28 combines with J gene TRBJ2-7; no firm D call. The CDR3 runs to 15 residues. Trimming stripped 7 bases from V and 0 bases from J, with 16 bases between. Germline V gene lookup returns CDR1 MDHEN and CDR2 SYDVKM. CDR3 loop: CASTVYGSSSYEQYF. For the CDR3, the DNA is TGTGCCAGCACAGTTTATGGCAGTAGCTCCTACGAGCAGTACTTC.

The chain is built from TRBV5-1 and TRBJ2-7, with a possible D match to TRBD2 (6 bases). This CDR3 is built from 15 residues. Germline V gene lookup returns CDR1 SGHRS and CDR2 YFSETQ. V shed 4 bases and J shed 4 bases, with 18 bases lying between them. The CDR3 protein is CASSPDGGASYEQYF. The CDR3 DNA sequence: TGCGCCAGCAGCCCGGACGGGGGAGCATCATACGAGCAGTACTTC.

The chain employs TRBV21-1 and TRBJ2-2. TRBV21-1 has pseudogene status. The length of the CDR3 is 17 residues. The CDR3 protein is CASSKGYDREGTGELFF. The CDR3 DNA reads TGTGCCAGCAGCAAAGGGTACGACAGGGAGGGCACCGGGGAGCTGTTTTTT.

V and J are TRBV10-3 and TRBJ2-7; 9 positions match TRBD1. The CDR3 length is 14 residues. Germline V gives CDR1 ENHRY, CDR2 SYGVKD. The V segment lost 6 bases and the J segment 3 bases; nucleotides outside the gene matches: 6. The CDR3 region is CAIRETGGSYEQYF. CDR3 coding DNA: TGTGCCATCAGAGAGACAGGGGGAAGCTACGAGCAGTACTTC.